One sample yielded the 18 T cell receptor beta chains listed below, sequenced in a study of cytomegalovirus exposure and HLA in healthy donors. It was with 60 Vbeta and 13 Jbeta primers that the PCR ran. The table came from immunoSEQ multiplex PCR; TCRdb's copy has only in-frame clones and leaves some out. Counted here are some 110,000 clones, 13% to 15% occurring once; the ten biggest clones make up approximately 0.8%. Material for sequencing was PBMCs. The receptors shown here come from a female donor in good health and CMV-seronegative.

The V and J genes are TRBV6-6 and TRBJ2-7, with 9 bases identical to TRBD2. V shed 8 bases and J 2 bases; nucleotides not matched to a gene: 10. Germline V gene lookup returns CDR1 MNHNY and CDR2 SVGAGI (reference sequence). The CDR3 runs 15 residues. The CDR3 spells CASLFQASGTYEQYF. CDR3 sequence (DNA): TGTGCCAGCTTGTTCCAGGCTAGCGGGACCTACGAGCAGTACTTC.

The V and J genes are TRBV15 and TRBJ1-5, with a possible D match to TRBD1 (5 bases). This CDR3 region has 14 residues. The V end was cut by 11 bases, the J end by 2 bases, with 16 bases between. The germline gives CDR1 LNHNV, CDR2 YYDKDF (reference sequence). CDR3 DNA: TGTGCCGTTGGGGCCAGTTTCGGCAATCAGCCCCAGCATTTT. This encodes CAVGASFGNQPQHF.

The sample holds a few counts of this clone. The chain employs TRBV18 and TRBJ1-1, with 9 bases fitting TRBD1. J gave up 4 bases and V 5 bases, and 11 bases lay outside the gene matches. This CDR3 is 16 amino acids long. CDR1 KGHSH and CDR2 LQKENI come from the germline V gene. DNA for the CDR3: TGTGCCAGCTCATCCTCGGGACAGGGATATCTCACTGAAGCTTTCTTT. Protein product: CASSSSGQGYLTEAFF.

This clone was detected only a few times. Compared with germline, one end of the junction differs, possibly owing to a read error. The genes are TRBV27 and TRBJ2-7; 10 bases fit TRBD1. From germline, CDR1 is MNHEY and CDR2 SMNVEV (reference sequence). This CDR3 spans 14 amino acids. The DNA of the CDR3 is TGTGCCAGCAGTTCCGGACAGGGGGTGTACGAGCAGTCCTTC. This sequence encodes CASSSGQGVYEQSF.

The chain carries TRBV7-2 and TRBJ2-7; D may be TRBD2 (5 bases). The CDR3 sequence is 15 residues long. V dropped 6 bases and J dropped 0 bases, with 15 bases sitting between them. The germline V gene has CDR1 SGHTA and CDR2 FQGNSA. The chain's CDR3 is CASSLQRQSSYEQYF. The CDR3 DNA sequence: TGTGCCAGCAGTTTGCAGCGGCAAAGCTCCTACGAGCAGTACTTC.

The chain couples TRBV5-6 to TRBJ2-6; TRBD1 aligns across 7 bases. Trimming took 0 bases from V and 4 from J; bases not matched to a gene: 7. This CDR3 comprises 17 residues. CDR1 SGHDT and CDR2 YYEEEE come from the germline V gene. The CDR3 DNA reads TGTGCCAGCAGCTTGGAAAGGGGGCATAGCGGGGCCAACGTCCTGACTTTC. This codes for CASSLERGHSGANVLTF.

The sample holds a few counts of this clone. V and J are TRBV5-6 and TRBJ2-2; maybe TRBD1 (5 bases). V was cut by 0 bases and J by 3 bases, with 9 bases left in between. CDR3 length: 15 amino acids. The V gene's germline CDR1 is SGHDT and CDR2 YYEEEE. DNA of the CDR3: TGTGCCAGCAGCTTGGTACAGGCTGACACCGGGGAGCTGTTTTTT. It codes for CASSLVQADTGELFF.

On this clone: Other nucleotide sequences from this sample produce the same CDR3. The rearrangement joins TRBV2 to TRBJ2-5; D perhaps matches TRBD1 (6 bases). CDR1 is SNHLY, CDR2 FYNNEI, per germline. Trimming cost V 6 bases and J 4 bases, with 12 bases left between them. This CDR3 has 13 residues. CDR3 protein: CASREAGVETQYF. CDR3 coding DNA: TGTGCCAGCAGAGAGGCAGGGGTAGAGACCCAGTACTTC.

This chain connects TRBV28 to TRBJ2-3, with TRBD1 matching over 7 bases. The junction had 13 bases not matched to a gene; V was cut back by 5 bases and J by 2 bases. The CDR3 has 17 residues. CDR1 is MDHEN and CDR2 is SYDVKM in the germline V gene. The CDR3 region has the DNA TGTGCCAGCAGTGGCCCACGGGCAGGGGGAGACACAGATACGCAGTATTTT. It encodes CASSGPRAGGDTDTQYF.

The chain combines TRBV29-1 with TRBJ1-5, with D maybe TRBD1 (6 bases). In germline, CDR1 is SQVTM, CDR2 ANQGSEA. This CDR3 region has 12 residues. The germline V and J ends were trimmed by 5 bases and 3 bases, with 8 bases remaining between them. CDR3 in amino acids: CSVSGVNQPQHF. In nucleotides, the CDR3 is TGCAGCGTTTCAGGGGTCAATCAGCCCCAGCATTTT.

This clone was seen more than once but under ten times. J is TRBJ1-1 and V is TRBV6-5; 7 bases are shared with TRBD1. V trimming: 6 bases; J trimming: 1 base; junction bases outside the gene matches: 5. Germline CDR1 MNHEY, CDR2 SVGAGI. The CDR3 is made up of 14 amino acids. CDR3 nucleotide sequence: TGTGCCAGCAGGTATCAGGGGGGGAACACTGAAGCTTTCTTT. As protein: CASRYQGGNTEAFF.

This clone was detected only a few times. The J gene is TRBJ1-1, the V gene TRBV28; D is undetermined. This CDR3 region has 12 residues. The V gene's germline CDR1 is MDHEN and CDR2 SYDVKM. With 6 bases removed from V and 2 bases from J, the gap between germline ends came to 7 bases. CDR3 DNA: TGTGCCAGCAGGCCGACTAACACTGAAGCTTTCTTT. This codes for CASRPTNTEAFF.

The table lists this clone with a few counts. The chain combines TRBV2 with TRBJ1-5; D is possibly TRBD1 (5 bases). Trimming pared 5 bases from V and 3 bases from J, leaving 11 bases between. CDR1 and CDR2 (germline): SNHLY, FYNNEI. CDR3 length: 14 residues. CDR3 sequence: CASSRTRNNQPQHF. CDR3 nucleotide sequence: TGTGCCAGCAGTAGGACAAGAAACAATCAGCCCCAGCATTTT.

The gene calls are TRBV5-1 and TRBJ1-2; 9 positions match TRBD1. CDR1 and CDR2 (germline): SGHRS, YFSETQ. J lost 6 bases, V lost 0 bases, and 6 bases had no gene match. The CDR3 spans 15 residues. CDR3 amino acids: CASSLDARTGDGYTF. CDR3 DNA sequence: TGCGCCAGCAGCTTGGACGCCAGGACAGGGGATGGCTACACCTTC.

In this sample, this clone turned up a few times. CDR3 DNA: TGTGCCAGCAGTGATGGGACAGGGACTGGAAACACCATATATTTT. It encodes CASSDGTGTGNTIYF. The chain joins TRBV6-6 to TRBJ1-3, with TRBD1 identical over 9 bases. Unmatched junction bases numbered 4, after V lost 5 bases and J lost 2 bases. In germline, CDR1 is MNHNY, CDR2 SVGAGI (reference sequence). The CDR3 sequence is 15 residues long.

The table lists this clone with a few counts. The rearrangement joins TRBV27 to TRBJ2-1, with TRBD1 matching 8 bases. The CDR3 has 15 residues. Germline CDR1 MNHEY, CDR2 SMNVEV (reference sequence). Germline trimming cut 2 bases from V and 8 bases from J; bases unmatched to any gene: 8. The CDR3 region has the DNA TGTGCCAGCAGTTTACCTGGACAGGGCACAGATGAGCAGTTCTTC. Protein sequence: CASSLPGQGTDEQFF.

This clone was counted a few times. This chain connects TRBV5-1 to TRBJ1-5; TRBD1 is a possible D gene (5 bases). Trimming stripped 4 bases from V and 6 bases from J, with 14 bases between. Germline values: CDR1 SGHRS, CDR2 YFSETQ. The CDR3 has 14 amino acids. The CDR3 is CASSPSGVSQPQHF. The CDR3 nucleotides read TGCGCCAGCAGCCCATCGGGGGTAAGTCAGCCCCAGCATTTT.

J is TRBJ2-5 and V is TRBV27; tentative D call: TRBD1 (6 bases). With 2 bases removed from V and 3 bases from J, the gap between germline ends came to 10 bases. The germline gives CDR1 MNHEY, CDR2 SMNVEV (reference sequence). This CDR3 spans 14 amino acids. As DNA, the CDR3 is TGTGCCAGCAGTTTAACAGCAGGGGAAGAGACCCAGTACTTC. It is translated as CASSLTAGEETQYF.